These T cell receptor beta chains were read from a single sample in a study of tumor-infiltrating lymphocytes in primary liver carcinoma. TCRdb processed the multiplex PCR reads anew with MiXCR; each CDR3 protein has one entry. The table lists 90,000 to 140,000 distinct CDR3 sequences, around 84% of them singletons. Sequencing was carried out using liver tumor tissue from sampling region 3. These receptors came from a middle-aged man with primary liver carcinoma and hepatitis B virus infection. Both conserved end residues are part of each CDR3. D genes are given only for firm matches. Only part of the rows carry a size: once, few, many, or a class if the clone is expanded.

d_call: .
v_call: TRBV29-1
j_call: TRBJ1-2
clone_size: .
cdr3_aa: CTVPSGAGRLSGNTF
cdr3_nt: TGCACCGTCCCCAGCGGGGCAGGAAGGCTTTCTGGCAACACCTTC

d_call: TRBD2
v_call: TRBV11-1
j_call: TRBJ2-3
clone_size: .
cdr3_aa: CASRGARTNGRALIDTQYF
cdr3_nt: TGTGCCAGCAGGGGGGCCCGGACTAACGGGAGGGCCCTGATAGATACGCAGTATTTT

d_call: .
v_call: TRBV15
j_call: TRBJ2-2
clone_size: once
cdr3_aa: CATSIVSGNTGEQFF
cdr3_nt: TGTGCCACCAGCATAGTTAGCGGAAACACCGGGGAGCAGTTTTTT

d_call: .
v_call: TRBV29-1
j_call: TRBJ2-1
clone_size: .
cdr3_aa: CSVDRRQGNELFF
cdr3_nt: TGCAGCGTTGACCGTAGACAAGGGAATGAGCTGTTCTTC

d_call: .
v_call: TRBV4-3
j_call: TRBJ2-6
clone_size: few
cdr3_aa: CTSSQDGSGRGANVLTF
cdr3_nt: TGTACCAGTAGCCAAGATGGGTCAGGGCGCGGGGCCAACGTCCTGACTTTC

d_call: .
v_call: TRBV6-5
j_call: TRBJ2-1
clone_size: once
cdr3_aa: CTTGSVGEQFF
cdr3_nt: TGTACCACCGGGAGCGTGGGTGAGCAGTTCTTC

d_call: TRBD1
v_call: TRBV29-1
j_call: TRBJ2-1
clone_size: .
cdr3_aa: CSWTGTGDVGEQFF
cdr3_nt: TGCAGCTGGACCGGGACAGGTGATGTCGGTGAGCAGTTCTTC

d_call: .
v_call: TRBV14
j_call: TRBJ1-4
clone_size: .
cdr3_aa: CVSNQTGLDGKLFF
cdr3_nt: TGTGTCAGCAACCAGACAGGACTTGATGGAAAACTGTTTTTT

d_call: .
v_call: TRBV12-5
j_call: TRBJ2-3
clone_size: many
cdr3_aa: CASGLEQGPTDTQYF
cdr3_nt: TGTGCTAGTGGTTTGGAACAGGGTCCCACAGATACGCAGTATTTT

d_call: .
v_call: TRBV11-1
j_call: TRBJ2-7
clone_size: .
cdr3_aa: CVSSLTGLGECEQYF
cdr3_nt: TGTGTCAGCAGCTTAACGGGATTGGGAGAATGCGAGCAATACTTC

d_call: TRBD1
v_call: TRBV30
j_call: TRBJ2-7
clone_size: many
cdr3_aa: CAWSVGQGEQYF
cdr3_nt: TGTGCCTGGAGTGTAGGACAGGGCGAGCAGTACTTC

d_call: .
v_call: TRBV6-1
j_call: TRBJ2-6
clone_size: .
cdr3_aa: CASSEQLKAGVNVLTF
cdr3_nt: TGTGCCAGCAGTGAACAGCTCAAGGCTGGGGTCAACGTCCTGACTTTC

d_call: .
v_call: TRBV11-3
j_call: TRBJ2-2
clone_size: once
cdr3_aa: CASSLVTGVSWELFF
cdr3_nt: TGTGCCAGCAGCTTAGTAACAGGAGTTTCCTGGGAACTGTTTTTT

d_call: .
v_call: TRBV11-1
j_call: TRBJ2-7
clone_size: .
cdr3_aa: CARRSGPGHGPYKHYF
cdr3_nt: TGTGCCAGAAGATCTGGCCCGGGACATGGTCCCTACAAGCACTACTTC

d_call: .
v_call: TRBV6-5
j_call: TRBJ1-2
clone_size: .
cdr3_aa: CASTPGRGGYDYTF
cdr3_nt: TGTGCCAGCACCCCCGGGAGGGGCGGCTATGACTACACCTTC

d_call: TRBD1
v_call: TRBV7-9
j_call: TRBJ2-3
clone_size: many
cdr3_aa: CASSLRPGGRTDTQYF
cdr3_nt: TGTGCCAGCAGCTTACGGCCAGGGGGCCGTACAGATACGCAGTATTTT

d_call: .
v_call: TRBV10-3
j_call: TRBJ2-4
clone_size: .
cdr3_aa: CAIREAGGFKNIQYF
cdr3_nt: TGTGCCATCCGGGAGGCCGGGGGCTTCAAAAACATTCAATACTTC

d_call: .
v_call: TRBV6-5
j_call: TRBJ2-1
clone_size: once
cdr3_aa: CASRQGANEQFF
cdr3_nt: TGTGCCAGCAGACAGGGAGCGAATGAGCAGTTCTTC

d_call: TRBD2
v_call: TRBV11-2
j_call: TRBJ2-1
clone_size: .
cdr3_aa: CASSFRWMPGTSGSHGQFF
cdr3_nt: TGTGCCAGCAGCTTCCGATGGATGCCTGGGACTAGCGGGAGTCATGGGCAGTTCTTC

d_call: TRBD1
v_call: TRBV10-3
j_call: TRBJ2-5
clone_size: .
cdr3_aa: CAISATGLEETQYF
cdr3_nt: TGTGCCATCAGTGCGACAGGGCTGGAAGAGACCCAGTACTTC

d_call: .
v_call: TRBV4-1
j_call: TRBJ1-2
clone_size: .
cdr3_aa: CSCSLAGQGNGGYTF
cdr3_nt: TGCTCCTGCAGCCTCGCGGGCCAGGGGAACGGTGGCTACACCTTC

d_call: .
v_call: TRBV28
j_call: TRBJ2-5
clone_size: many
cdr3_aa: CATQPEGGQETQYF
cdr3_nt: TGTGCCACCCAACCGGAGGGAGGCCAAGAGACCCAGTACTTC

d_call: TRBD1
v_call: TRBV29-1
j_call: TRBJ1-1
clone_size: medium-sized
cdr3_aa: CSGSGGWGMNTEAFF
cdr3_nt: TGCAGCGGGTCAGGGGGCTGGGGAATGAACACTGAAGCTTTCTTT

d_call: TRBD1
v_call: TRBV11-2
j_call: TRBJ2-6
clone_size: .
cdr3_aa: CASSIGGDRGIPLSGANILTF
cdr3_nt: TGTGCCAGCAGCATAGGGGGAGACAGGGGCATTCCCCTCTCTGGGGCCAACATCCTGACTTTC

d_call: .
v_call: TRBV5-1
j_call: TRBJ2-2
clone_size: .
cdr3_aa: CASSDRFPKPGELFF
cdr3_nt: TGCGCCAGCAGCGACAGGTTCCCGAAACCCGGGGAGCTGTTTTTT